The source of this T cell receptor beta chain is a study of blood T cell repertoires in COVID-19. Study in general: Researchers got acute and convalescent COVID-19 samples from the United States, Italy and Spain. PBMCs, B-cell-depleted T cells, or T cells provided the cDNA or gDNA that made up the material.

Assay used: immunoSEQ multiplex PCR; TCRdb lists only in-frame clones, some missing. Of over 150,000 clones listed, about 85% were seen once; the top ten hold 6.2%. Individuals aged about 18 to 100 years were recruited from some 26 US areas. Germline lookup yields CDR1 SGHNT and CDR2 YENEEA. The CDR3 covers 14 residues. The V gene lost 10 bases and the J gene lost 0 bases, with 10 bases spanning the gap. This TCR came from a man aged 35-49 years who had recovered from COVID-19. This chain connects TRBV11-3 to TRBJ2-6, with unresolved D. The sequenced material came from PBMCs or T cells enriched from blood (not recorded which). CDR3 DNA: TGTGCCACCGAGGCCACCTCTGGGGCCAACGTCCTGACTTTC. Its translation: CATEATSGANVLTF.